This record covers a single TCR beta chain. The data belong to a study of shared clonotypes between healthy human individuals. As for the study in general: The study used three CD4 naive, three CD4 memory, two CD8 naive and one CD8 memory plate per donor.

The germline V gene encodes CDR1 WSHSY and CDR2 SAAADI. V lost 2 bases, J lost 0 bases, and 4 bases stayed unmatched. The CDR3 is 17 residues long. At deep level, the assay was performed. Several immunoSEQ plates held equal portions of the genomic DNA taken from each subset. Profiled with immunoSEQ multiplex PCR; TCRdb holds only in-frame clones, not every one. The sample lists about 680,000 clones; under 95% were seen once. Naive CD8 cells, CD45RO-negative and positively selected for CCR7, excluded terminally differentiated effector memory CD45RA+ cells. Healthy and HIV-negative, the adult donors had no recent acute infections or vaccinations.

The rearrangement joins TRBV10-2 to TRBJ2-1, with TRBD2 identical over 10 bases. The sequenced sample consisted of naive CD8+ T cells sorted from blood. The receptor was derived from a man under 40 in good health. DNA for the CDR3: TGCGCCAGCAGTGAGATTTCTAGCGGGAGCTCCTACAATGAGCAGTTCTTC. Translating gives CASSEISSGSSYNEQFF.